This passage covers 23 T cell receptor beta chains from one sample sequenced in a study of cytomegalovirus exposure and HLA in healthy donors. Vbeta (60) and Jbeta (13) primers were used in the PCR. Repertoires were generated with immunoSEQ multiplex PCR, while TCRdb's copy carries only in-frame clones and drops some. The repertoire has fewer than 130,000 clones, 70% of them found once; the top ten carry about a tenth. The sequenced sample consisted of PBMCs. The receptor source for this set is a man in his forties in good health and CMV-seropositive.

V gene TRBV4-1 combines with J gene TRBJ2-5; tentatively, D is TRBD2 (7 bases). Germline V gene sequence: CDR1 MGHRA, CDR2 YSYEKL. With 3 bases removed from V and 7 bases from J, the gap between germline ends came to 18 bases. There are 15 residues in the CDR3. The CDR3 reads CASSQGGGGRSTQYF. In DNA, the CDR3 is TGCGCCAGCAGCCAGGGGGGGGGCGGACGGTCGACCCAGTACTTC.

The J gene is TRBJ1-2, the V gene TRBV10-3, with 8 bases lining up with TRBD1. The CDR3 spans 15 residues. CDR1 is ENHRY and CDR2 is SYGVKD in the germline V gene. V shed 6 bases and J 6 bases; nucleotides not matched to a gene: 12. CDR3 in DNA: TGTGCCATCAGCCGGGGACCGGACAGGGAGGATGGCTACACCTTC. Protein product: CAISRGPDREDGYTF.

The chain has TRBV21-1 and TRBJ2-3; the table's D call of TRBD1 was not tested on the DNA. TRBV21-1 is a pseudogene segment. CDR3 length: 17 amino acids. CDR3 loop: CASSKVSWQVSTDTQYF. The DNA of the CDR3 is TGTGCCAGCAGCAAAGTATCTTGGCAAGTTAGCACAGATACGCAGTATTTT.

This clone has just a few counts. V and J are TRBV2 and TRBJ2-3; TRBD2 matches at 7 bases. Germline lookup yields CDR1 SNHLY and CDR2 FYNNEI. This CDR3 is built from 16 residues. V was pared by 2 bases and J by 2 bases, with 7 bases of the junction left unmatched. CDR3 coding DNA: TGTGCCAGCAGTGAAATGGGGGGAGGGCACACAGATACGCAGTATTTT. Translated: CASSEMGGGHTDTQYF.

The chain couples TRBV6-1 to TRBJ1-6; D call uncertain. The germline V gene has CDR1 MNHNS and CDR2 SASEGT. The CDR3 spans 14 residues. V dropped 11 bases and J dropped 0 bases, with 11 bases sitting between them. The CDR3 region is CAADPSSYNSPLHF. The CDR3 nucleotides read TGTGCCGCCGATCCGAGCTCCTATAATTCACCCCTCCACTTT.

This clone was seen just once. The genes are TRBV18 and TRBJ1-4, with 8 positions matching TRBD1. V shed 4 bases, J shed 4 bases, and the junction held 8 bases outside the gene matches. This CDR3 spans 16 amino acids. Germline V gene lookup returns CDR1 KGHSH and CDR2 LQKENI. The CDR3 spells CASSQTRQGNNEKLFF. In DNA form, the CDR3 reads TGTGCCAGCTCACAAACAAGACAGGGGAATAATGAAAAACTGTTTTTT.

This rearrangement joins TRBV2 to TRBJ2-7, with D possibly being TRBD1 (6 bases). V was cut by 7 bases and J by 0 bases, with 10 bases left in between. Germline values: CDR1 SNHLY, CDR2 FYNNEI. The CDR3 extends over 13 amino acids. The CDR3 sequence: CASIQGSSYEQYF. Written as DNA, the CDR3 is TGTGCCAGCATCCAGGGGAGCTCCTACGAGCAGTACTTC. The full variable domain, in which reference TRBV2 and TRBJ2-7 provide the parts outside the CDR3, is EPEVTQTPSHQVTQMGQEVILRCVPISNHLYFYWYRQILGQKVEFLVSFYNNEISEKSEIFDDQFSVERPDGSNFTLKIRSTKLEDSAMYFCASIQGSSYEQYFGPGTRLTVT.

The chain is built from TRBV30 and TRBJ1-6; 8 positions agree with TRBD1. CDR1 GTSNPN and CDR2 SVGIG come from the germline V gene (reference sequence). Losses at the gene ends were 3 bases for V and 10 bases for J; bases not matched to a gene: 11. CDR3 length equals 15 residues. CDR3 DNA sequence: TGTGCCTGGAGGACGCGGACAGGGCAGCTGTCACCCCTCCACTTT. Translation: CAWRTRTGQLSPLHF.

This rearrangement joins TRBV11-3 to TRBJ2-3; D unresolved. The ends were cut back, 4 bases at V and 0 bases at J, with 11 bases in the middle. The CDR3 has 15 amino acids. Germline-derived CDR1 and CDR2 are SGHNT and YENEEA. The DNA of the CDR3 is TGTGCCAGCAGCTCGCTGGGCACTAGCACAGATACGCAGTATTTT. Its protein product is CASSSLGTSTDTQYF.

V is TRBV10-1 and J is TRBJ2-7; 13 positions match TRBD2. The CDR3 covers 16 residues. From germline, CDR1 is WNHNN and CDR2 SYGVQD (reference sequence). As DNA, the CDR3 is TGCGCCAGCAGTGAGGGACTAGCGGGGGCCCCCTACCAGCAGTACGTC. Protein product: CASSEGLAGAPYQQYV.

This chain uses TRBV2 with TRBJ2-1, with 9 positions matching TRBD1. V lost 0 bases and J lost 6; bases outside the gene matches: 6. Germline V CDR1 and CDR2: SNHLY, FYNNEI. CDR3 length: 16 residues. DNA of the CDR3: TGTGCCAGCAGTGAAGCGGGGACAGGGTACCCCAATGAGCAGTTCTTC. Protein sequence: CASSEAGTGYPNEQFF.

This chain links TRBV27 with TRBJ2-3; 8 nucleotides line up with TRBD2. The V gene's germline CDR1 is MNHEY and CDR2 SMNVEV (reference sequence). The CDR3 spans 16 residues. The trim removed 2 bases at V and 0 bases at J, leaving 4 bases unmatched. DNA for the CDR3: TGTGCCAGCAGTTTAATAGCGGGAATTAGCACAGATACGCAGTATTTT. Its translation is CASSLIAGISTDTQYF.

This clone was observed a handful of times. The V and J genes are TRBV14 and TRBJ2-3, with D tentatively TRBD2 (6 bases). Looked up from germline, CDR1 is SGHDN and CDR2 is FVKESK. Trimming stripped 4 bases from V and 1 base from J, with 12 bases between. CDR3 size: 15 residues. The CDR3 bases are TGTGCCAGCAGCCCCCTGGAGGGAGGCACAGATACGCAGTATTTT. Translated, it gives CASSPLEGGTDTQYF.

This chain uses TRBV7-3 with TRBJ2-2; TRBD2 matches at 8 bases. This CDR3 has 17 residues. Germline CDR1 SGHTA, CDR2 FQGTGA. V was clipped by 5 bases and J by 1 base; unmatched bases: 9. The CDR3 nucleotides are TGTGCCAGCAGCCCCCCGGCGGGGGGCCGGAACACCGGGGAGCTGTTTTTT. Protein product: CASSPPAGGRNTGELFF.

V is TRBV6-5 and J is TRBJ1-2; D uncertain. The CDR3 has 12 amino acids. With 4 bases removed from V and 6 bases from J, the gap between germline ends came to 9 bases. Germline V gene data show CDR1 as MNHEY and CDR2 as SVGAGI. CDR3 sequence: CASSSPGDGYTF. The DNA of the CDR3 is TGTGCCAGCAGTTCTCCGGGTGATGGCTACACCTTC.

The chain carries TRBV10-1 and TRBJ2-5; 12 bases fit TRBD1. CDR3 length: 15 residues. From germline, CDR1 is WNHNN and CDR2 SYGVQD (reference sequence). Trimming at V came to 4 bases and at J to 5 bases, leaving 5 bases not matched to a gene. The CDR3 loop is CASSVGTGGEETQYF. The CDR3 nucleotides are TGCGCCAGCAGTGTAGGGACAGGGGGCGAGGAGACCCAGTACTTC.

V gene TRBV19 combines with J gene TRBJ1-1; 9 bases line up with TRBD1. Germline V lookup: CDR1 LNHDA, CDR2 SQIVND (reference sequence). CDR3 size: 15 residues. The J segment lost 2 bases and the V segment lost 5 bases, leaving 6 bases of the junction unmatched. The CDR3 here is CASSERGQGNTEAFF. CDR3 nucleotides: TGTGCCAGTAGTGAACGGGGACAGGGTAACACTGAAGCTTTCTTT.

CDR3 region: CASSHDSTDTQYF. The CDR3 nucleotides are TGTGCCAGCAGTCACGACTCCACAGATACGCAGTATTTT. The chain couples TRBV28 to TRBJ2-3; D is uncertain. The germline V gene has CDR1 MDHEN and CDR2 SYDVKM. CDR3 size: 13 residues. Trimming cost V 5 bases and J 2 bases, with 8 bases left between them.

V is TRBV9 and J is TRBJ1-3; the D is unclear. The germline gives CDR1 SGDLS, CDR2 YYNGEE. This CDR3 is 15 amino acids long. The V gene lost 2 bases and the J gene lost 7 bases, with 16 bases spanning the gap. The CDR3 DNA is TGTGCCAGCAGCGTTGCAGGATTTTATGTGAACACCATATATTTT. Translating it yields CASSVAGFYVNTIYF.

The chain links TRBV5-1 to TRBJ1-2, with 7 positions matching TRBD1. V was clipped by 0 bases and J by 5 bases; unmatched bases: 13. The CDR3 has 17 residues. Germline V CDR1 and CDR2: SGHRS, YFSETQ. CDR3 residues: CASSLDSYRGLWYGYTF. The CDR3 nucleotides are TGCGCCAGCAGCTTGGATTCCTACAGGGGACTCTGGTATGGCTACACCTTC.

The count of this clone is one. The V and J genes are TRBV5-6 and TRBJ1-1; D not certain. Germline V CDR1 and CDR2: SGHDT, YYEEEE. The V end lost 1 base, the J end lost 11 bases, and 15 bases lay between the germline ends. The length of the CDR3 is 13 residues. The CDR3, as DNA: TGTGCCAGCAGCTTGAAGGGAGGTTTTGTGGCTTTCTTT. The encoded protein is CASSLKGGFVAFF.

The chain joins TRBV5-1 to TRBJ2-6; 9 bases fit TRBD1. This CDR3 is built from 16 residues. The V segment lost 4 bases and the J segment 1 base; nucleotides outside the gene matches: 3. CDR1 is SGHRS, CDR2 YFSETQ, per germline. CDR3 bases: TGCGCCAGCAGCCCTGGACAGGGGTCTGGGGCCAACGTCCTGACTTTC. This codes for CASSPGQGSGANVLTF.

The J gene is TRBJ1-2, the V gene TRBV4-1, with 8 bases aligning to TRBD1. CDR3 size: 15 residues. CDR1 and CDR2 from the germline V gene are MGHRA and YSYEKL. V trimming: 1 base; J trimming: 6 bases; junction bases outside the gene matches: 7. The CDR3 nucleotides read TGCGCCAGCAGCCAAGTGGCGGACAGGGCGGATGGCTACACCTTC. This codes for CASSQVADRADGYTF.